Below, 23 T cell receptor beta chains from the same sample are listed, as sequenced in a study of blood T cell repertoires in COVID-19. Produced via immunoSEQ multiplex PCR; TCRdb's table is partial and in-frame only. Here the sample spans approximately 250,000 clones, approximately 90% being singletons. The sample was peripheral blood. Receptors originate from a man aged 18-30 years with active or convalescent COVID-19.

The chain carries TRBV4-3 and TRBJ2-3; 11 nucleotides align to TRBD2. The CDR3 is 17 residues long. Unmatched junction bases numbered 11, after V lost 0 bases and J lost 9 bases. Germline-derived CDR1 and CDR2 are LGHNA and YSLEER. The CDR3 sequence: CASSQDRTSGPPETQYF. The CDR3 nucleotides are TGCGCCAGCAGCCAAGATAGGACTAGCGGGCCTCCGGAGACGCAGTATTTT.

This sequence joins TRBV6-5 and TRBJ2-7, with 9 bases aligning to TRBD2. The CDR3 spans 15 residues. The germline gives CDR1 MNHEY, CDR2 SVGAGI. V gave up 8 bases and J gave up 2 bases; unmatched junction bases: 10. CDR3 DNA: TGTGCCAGCTGGGTTAGCGGGGGCCTGCCCTACGAGCAGTACTTC. The encoded protein is CASWVSGGLPYEQYF.

The V call is TRBV18, the J call TRBJ1-3; TRBD1 matches 7 bases. The CDR3 length is 16 residues. Germline loops: CDR1 KGHSH, CDR2 LQKENI. V shed 3 bases and J 0 bases; nucleotides not matched to a gene: 5. The CDR3 DNA reads TGTGCCAGCTCACCGTCGACAGGGCCCTCTGGAAACACCATATATTTT. Translation: CASSPSTGPSGNTIYF.

V and J are TRBV6-5 and TRBJ1-5; D may be TRBD1 (6 bases). Trimming took off 6 bases at V and 6 bases at J, with 12 bases between the two ends. From germline, CDR1 is MNHEY and CDR2 SVGAGI. There are 13 residues in the CDR3. The CDR3 bases are TGTGCCAGCAGGCGACCGGACAGTCAGCCCCAGCATTTT. This gives the protein CASRRPDSQPQHF.

This chain joins TRBV21-1 and TRBJ2-2; TRBD1, as called in the table, went unchecked against the DNA. TRBV21-1 is classified as a pseudogene. The CDR3 is 15 amino acids. The CDR3 DNA follows: TGTGCCAGCAGCATAAAACAGACAAGCACCGGGGAGCTGTTTTTT. Its protein product is CASSIKQTSTGELFF.

This clone was seen only once. This sequence joins TRBV5-1 and TRBJ1-1; 9 bases align to TRBD1. V trimming: 0 bases; J trimming: 5 bases; junction bases outside the gene matches: 5. The CDR3 runs 15 residues. Germline CDR1 SGHRS, CDR2 YFSETQ. The CDR3 DNA is TGCGCCAGCAGCTTGGGGGACAGGGCACATACTGAAGCTTTCTTT. Translated, it gives CASSLGDRAHTEAFF.

This chain uses TRBV7-2 with TRBJ1-3, with TRBD1 identical over 7 bases. CDR1 and CDR2 (germline): SGHTA, FQGNSA. V was pared by 5 bases and J by 2 bases, with 6 bases of the junction left unmatched. This CDR3 contains 15 residues. The CDR3 sequence: CASSMTGTPGNTIYF. As DNA, the CDR3 is TGTGCCAGCAGCATGACAGGGACCCCTGGAAACACCATATATTTT.

V and J are TRBV7-2 and TRBJ2-5; 8 nucleotides match TRBD2. After removal of 2 bases from V and 3 bases from J, the junction contained 5 bases not matched to a gene. The CDR3 is 15 amino acids. Germline CDR1 reads SGHTA; CDR2 reads FQGNSA. CDR3 DNA sequence: TGTGCCAGCAGCTTATGGGGACTAGATAAAGAGACCCAGTACTTC. It yields the protein CASSLWGLDKETQYF.

This sequence joins TRBV7-9 and TRBJ2-5; D perhaps matches TRBD1 (5 bases). CDR3 size: 15 residues. Germline-derived CDR1 and CDR2 are SEHNR and FQNEAQ (reference sequence). V shed 3 bases and J shed 5 bases, with 16 bases lying between them. Here the CDR3 DNA reads TGTGCCAGCAGCTTTAGGGGCCCCGCTGCCGAGACCCAGTACTTC. This sequence encodes CASSFRGPAAETQYF.

V usage is TRBV30 and J usage is TRBJ2-7, with 12 positions matching TRBD2. The V segment lost 5 bases and the J segment 3 bases; nucleotides outside the gene matches: 2. The CDR3 is made up of 13 amino acids. CDR1 and CDR2 (germline): GTSNPN, SVGIG (reference sequence). CDR3 sequence reads: CAWGTSGFYEQYF. Here the CDR3 DNA reads TGTGCCTGGGGGACTAGCGGGTTCTACGAGCAGTACTTC.

The gene calls are TRBV30 and TRBJ2-3, with TRBD2 identical over 9 bases. The CDR3 spans 13 residues. Trimming took 8 bases from V and 2 from J; bases not matched to a gene: 5. Germline lookup yields CDR1 GTSNPN and CDR2 SVGIG (reference sequence). The CDR3 nucleotides are TGTGCCACCCTAGCGGGGAACACAGATACGCAGTATTTT. This encodes CATLAGNTDTQYF. The full variable domain, with the rest looked up from reference TRBV30 and TRBJ2-3, is SQTIHQWPATLVQPVGSPLSLECTVEGTSNPNLYWYRQAAGRGLQLLFYSVGIGQISSEVPQNLSASRPQDRQFILSSKKLLLSDSGFYLCATLAGNTDTQYFGPGTRLTVL.

The rearrangement joins TRBV28 to TRBJ1-4; a possible D gene is TRBD1 (5 bases). V was pared by 6 bases and J by 14 bases, with 13 bases between. The CDR3 is 11 residues long. CDR1 and CDR2 from the germline V gene are MDHEN and SYDVKM. The CDR3 DNA is TGTGCCAGCAGCCCTGGCGGGGGGCTGTTTTTT. It codes for CASSPGGGLFF.

V is TRBV6-6 and J is TRBJ1-2; D is uncertain. Trimming left V 0 bases short and J 6 bases short, with 11 bases between. Germline V gene lookup returns CDR1 MNHNY and CDR2 SVGAGI (reference sequence). There are 14 residues in the CDR3. The CDR3 DNA reads TGTGCCAGCAGTTACTCGGAGGGAGATAATGGCTACACCTTC. Its protein product is CASSYSEGDNGYTF.

The rearrangement uses TRBV2 and TRBJ2-5; tentatively, D is TRBD1 (6 bases). CDR3 length equals 16 residues. CDR1 and CDR2 (germline): SNHLY, FYNNEI. The V end lost 11 bases, the J end lost 4 bases, and 26 bases lay between the germline ends. For the CDR3, the DNA is TGTGCCGGCAAAAACCGGGACAACGGTTTAGGAGAGACCCAGTACTTC. This encodes CAGKNRDNGLGETQYF.

This chain joins TRBV3-1 (or the pseudogene TRBV3-2) and TRBJ2-2, with D perhaps matching TRBD1 (6 bases). CDR3 length: 15 amino acids. Trimming stripped 0 bases from V and 3 bases from J, with 8 bases between. From germline, CDR1 is LGHDT and CDR2 YNNKEL (reference sequence). In DNA form, the CDR3 reads TGTGCCAGCAGCCAAGAGGGGACACACACCGGGGAGCTGTTTTTT. It is translated as CASSQEGTHTGELFF.

This chain connects TRBV5-1 to TRBJ2-3, with TRBD1 as a possible D gene (7 bases). The CDR3 spans 16 residues. Looked up from germline, CDR1 is SGHRS and CDR2 is YFSETQ. Trimming stripped 0 bases from V and 2 bases from J, with 13 bases between. CDR3 sequence (DNA): TGCGCCAGCAGCTTGGGAGACAGGGACTTCACAGATACGCAGTATTTT. Protein sequence: CASSLGDRDFTDTQYF.

This chain uses TRBV28 with TRBJ1-4; D not resolved. Trimming removed 3 bases at V and 6 bases at J, with 11 bases between. The CDR3 covers 14 residues. Germline CDR1 reads MDHEN; CDR2 reads SYDVKM. The DNA of the CDR3 is TGTGCCAGCAGTTTCCCCGGGTCCGATGAAAAACTGTTTTTT. Amino acid sequence: CASSFPGSDEKLFF.

The V call is TRBV6-5, the J call TRBJ1-4; 8 nucleotides match TRBD1. CDR1 MNHEY and CDR2 SVGAGI come from the germline V gene. This CDR3 comprises 12 residues. J lost 7 bases, V lost 8 bases, and 3 bases had no gene match. The CDR3 DNA is TGTGCCAGCGACAGGGGTAGTGAAAAACTGTTTTTT. Translated: CASDRGSEKLFF.

The chain couples TRBV13 to TRBJ1-5; D is perhaps TRBD1 (6 bases). There are 14 residues in the CDR3. Trimming left V 3 bases short and J 4 bases short, with 10 bases between. The germline gives CDR1 PRHDT, CDR2 FYEKMQ (reference sequence). CDR3 in amino acids: CASSFGQQNQPQHF. As DNA, the CDR3 is TGTGCCAGCAGCTTCGGACAGCAGAATCAGCCCCAGCATTTT.

The J gene is TRBJ2-1, the V gene TRBV14; the D gene is possibly TRBD2 (5 bases). The CDR3 has 15 residues. Germline V CDR1 and CDR2: SGHDN, FVKESK. Trimming left V 1 base short and J 6 bases short, with 13 bases between. CDR3 loop: CASSQVARVVNEQFF. In DNA, the CDR3 is TGTGCCAGCAGCCAAGTCGCGCGGGTGGTCAATGAGCAGTTCTTC.

The chain employs TRBV30 and TRBJ2-7, with TRBD2 identical over 7 bases. V was pared by 3 bases and J by 0 bases, with 5 bases of the junction left unmatched. CDR1 GTSNPN and CDR2 SVGIG come from the germline V gene (reference sequence). This CDR3 is 14 amino acids long. The CDR3: CAWRVGGNSYEQYF. Written as DNA, the CDR3 is TGTGCCTGGAGAGTCGGGGGGAACTCCTACGAGCAGTACTTC.

The rearrangement joins TRBV5-1 to TRBJ1-4, with unresolved D. V was pared by 4 bases and J by 5 bases, with 15 bases between. The CDR3 runs 15 residues. Germline CDR1 is SGHRS and CDR2 is YFSETQ. The CDR3 nucleotides read TGCGCCAGCAGCGTGGATGGGCTTTCAAATGAAAAACTGTTTTTT. It specifies CASSVDGLSNEKLFF.

This chain joins TRBV9 and TRBJ2-5, with 7 bases fitting TRBD1. CDR1 is SGDLS, CDR2 YYNGEE, per germline. The CDR3 is 14 amino acids. J gave up 7 bases and V 4 bases, and 10 bases lay outside the gene matches. The CDR3: CASSLGTVGGTQYF. The CDR3 nucleotides read TGTGCCAGCAGCCTAGGGACAGTTGGGGGGACCCAGTACTTC.